The 10 T cell receptor beta chains below were found in one sample sequenced in a study of early T cells in non-severe SARS-CoV-2 infection. TCRdb recomputed calls from the 5' RACE reads with MiXCR, one row per CDR3 protein. The sample lists more than 20,000 distinct CDR3 sequences; 4% to 4.5% were seen once. The sample taken for sequencing was whole blood. All receptors derive from an adult who was a healthcare worker with PCR-confirmed SARS-CoV-2 infection or an uninfected control (not recorded which).

This clonotype was recorded a few times. V gene TRBV3-1 combines with J gene TRBJ2-7; a possible D gene is TRBD1 (5 bases). CDR1 and CDR2 from the germline V gene are LGHDT and YNNKEL (reference sequence). With 1 base removed from V and 2 bases from J, the gap between germline ends came to 9 bases. This CDR3 contains 14 residues. This CDR3 is CASSQGGRAYEQYF. The CDR3 nucleotides read TGTGCCAGCAGCCAAGGGGGCCGGGCCTACGAGCAGTACTTC.

This clonotype was seen many times. The CDR3 nucleotides are TGCGCCAGCAGCCGTACAATTCCAGGGGGCGAGACCGGGGAGCTGTTTTTT. Protein product: CASSRTIPGGETGELFF. The J gene is TRBJ2-2, the V gene TRBV5-1; 8 nucleotides line up with TRBD1. J gave up 5 bases and V 4 bases, and 13 bases lay outside the gene matches. Per germline, CDR1 SGHRS and CDR2 YFSETQ. The CDR3 runs to 17 residues.

This clonotype was counted ten times or more. The CDR3 DNA reads as TGTGCCAGCAGCCGCGAGACTAGCCCTAGCACAGATACGCAGTATTTT. Amino acid sequence: CASSRETSPSTDTQYF. This rearrangement joins TRBV7-6 to TRBJ2-3, with TRBD2 identical over 7 bases. V shed 5 bases and J 0 bases; nucleotides not matched to a gene: 8. Germline V gene sequence: CDR1 SGHVS, CDR2 FNYEAQ. The CDR3 covers 16 residues.

Sample share makes this clonotype medium-sized. Written as DNA, the CDR3 is TGTGCCAGCAGCTTCGGACCGGGAAATCAGCCCCAGCATTTT. This encodes CASSFGPGNQPQHF. The V and J genes are TRBV11-2 and TRBJ1-5; D unclear. The CDR3 is 14 residues long. The V end lost 3 bases, the J end lost 4 bases, and 10 bases lay between the germline ends. CDR1 SGHAT and CDR2 FQNNGV come from the germline V gene.

This clonotype was seen many times. The chain joins TRBV20-1 to TRBJ2-7; D is possibly TRBD1 (6 bases). Germline CDR1 DFQATT, CDR2 SNEGSKA (reference sequence). The CDR3 extends over 14 amino acids. V lost 4 bases, J lost 5 bases, and 18 bases lay in between. CDR3 nucleotides: TGCAGTGCTATATCAGGGGTTACAGGGAACGAGCAGTACTTC. This encodes CSAISGVTGNEQYF.

The table lists this clonotype with a few counts. The V and J genes are TRBV5-1 and TRBJ1-6; possible D gene TRBD1, 5 bases. CDR3 length equals 15 residues. Germline V gives CDR1 SGHRS, CDR2 YFSETQ. Deletions cut 0 bases from V and 7 bases from J, with 11 bases between. The chain's CDR3 is CASSLAMTENSPLHF. In DNA, the CDR3 is TGCGCCAGCAGCTTGGCCATGACAGAGAATTCACCCCTCCACTTT.

A single count supports this clonotype. The chain links TRBV28 to TRBJ1-5, with 7 bases matching TRBD1. The CDR3 covers 16 residues. Unmatched junction bases numbered 11, after V lost 7 bases and J lost 2 bases. The germline V gene encodes CDR1 MDHEN and CDR2 SYDVKM. DNA of the CDR3: TGTGCCAGCACGCTGGAGGGGGCGCGAGGCAATCAGCCCCAGCATTTT. It encodes CASTLEGARGNQPQHF.

This clonotype has at least ten counts. The rearrangement uses TRBV20-1 and TRBJ1-6; D call uncertain. The CDR3 extends over 14 amino acids. Germline V gene sequence: CDR1 DFQATT, CDR2 SNEGSKA (reference sequence). V lost 3 bases and J 7 bases, leaving 13 bases between the germline ends. The CDR3 reads CSARRSLGNSPLHF. The CDR3, as DNA: TGCAGTGCTAGGAGGAGTTTGGGCAATTCACCCCTCCACTTT.

This clonotype was seen at least ten times. V is TRBV5-6 and J is TRBJ2-1; D possibly corresponds to TRBD1 (5 bases). There are 15 residues in the CDR3. The V gene lost 4 bases and the J gene lost 0 bases, with 11 bases spanning the gap. Looked up from germline, CDR1 is SGHDT and CDR2 is YYEEEE. Written as DNA, the CDR3 is TGTGCCAGCAGCCCGACAGCCATCTCCTACAATGAGCAGTTCTTC. It is translated as CASSPTAISYNEQFF.

This clonotype occurred a few times. The chain combines TRBV28 with TRBJ2-5, with TRBD1 matching over 9 bases. CDR3 length: 14 amino acids. The trim removed 6 bases at V and 5 bases at J, leaving 7 bases unmatched. In germline, CDR1 is MDHEN, CDR2 SYDVKM. The CDR3, as DNA: TGTGCCAGCAGGACCACAGGGGGCGTGGAGACCCAGTACTTC. This gives the protein CASRTTGGVETQYF.